The sequence of this T cell receptor beta chain was determined in a study of cytomegalovirus exposure and HLA in healthy donors. In the study overall: In a previous analysis, around 120 million unique TCR beta sequences were found from some 180 million T cells. General study results and limits: Later analysis reportedly placed an Asian-associated ancestry cluster below the approximately 680-donor mean in N-insertions. In a later analysis, a missense DCLRE1C variant was linked to TCR beta V- and J-gene trimming.

With respect to this clone: Antigen specificity is unknown.

Primers for the PCR totalled 60 Vbeta and 13 Jbeta. Sequencing used immunoSEQ multiplex PCR; TCRdb keeps in-frame clones, though not all of them. The sample consists of approximately 150,000 clones, roughly 77% of them appearing once. Unrecorded for this donor was the CMV serostatus. Germline V lookup: CDR1 MDHEN, CDR2 SYDVKM. Deletions cut 3 bases from V and 4 bases from J, with 12 bases between. CDR3 size: 14 residues. The V gene is TRBV28, the J gene TRBJ1-2; D perhaps matches TRBD1 (6 bases). The source is a human donor in good health. Input material: PBMCs. CDR3 in amino acids: CASSFLGALYGYTF. The CDR3 DNA sequence: TGTGCCAGCAGTTTTCTGGGGGCCCTCTATGGCTACACCTTC.